These 9 T cell receptor beta chains came from one sample sequenced in a study of radiotherapy plus CTLA-4 blockade in lung cancer (dated by TCRdb to 2016 to 2019). Libraries came from the immunoSEQ multiplex PCR assay. TCRdb obtained this table from immuneACCESS and retained in-frame rearrangements with V and J assigned. These tables miss some clones; where compared with another copy, unresolved V genes account for less than half of the shortfall, and the remainder is unexplained. The sample contains tens of thousands of clones, approximately 77% of them found a single time. The top ten hold under 5% of the sample. This sample comprised peripheral blood, obtained from a patient treated with radiotherapy plus ipilimumab. The receptor set was obtained from a human donor with non-small cell lung cancer who had a complete response to radiotherapy plus ipilimumab.

The chain is built from TRBV28 and TRBJ1-4; tentatively, D is TRBD1 (6 bases). Trimming took 7 bases from V and 6 from J, leaving 12 bases between them. In germline, CDR1 is MDHEN, CDR2 SYDVKM. The CDR3 loop spans 13 amino acids. The CDR3 sequence is CASTTHRDEKLFF. CDR3 coding DNA: TGTGCCAGCACCACTCACAGGGATGAAAAACTGTTTTTT.

The V gene is TRBV18, the J gene TRBJ1-4; a weak D match, TRBD1 (5 bases). V was pared by 3 bases and J by 8 bases, with 16 bases between. The CDR3 extends over 15 amino acids. Germline loops: CDR1 KGHSH, CDR2 LQKENI. CDR3 coding DNA: TGTGCCAGCTCACCTTCGGAGGCCGGGGGGGAAAAACTGTTTTTT. Translation: CASSPSEAGGEKLFF.

This clone turned up a few times. The rearrangement joins TRBV5-1 to TRBJ1-4; tentatively, D is TRBD1 (5 bases). The CDR3 length is 14 residues. Germline V CDR1 and CDR2: SGHRS, YFSETQ. V dropped 4 bases and J dropped 8 bases, with 15 bases sitting between them. CDR3 residues: CASSRGGSEEKLFF. The CDR3 region has the DNA TGCGCCAGCAGCCGGGGGGGATCTGAGGAAAAACTGTTTTTT.

V is TRBV11-2 and J is TRBJ2-2; 9 bases fit TRBD1. Germline CDR1 is SGHAT and CDR2 is FQNNGV. The CDR3 runs to 16 residues. After removal of 10 bases from V and 7 bases from J, the junction contained 16 bases not matched to a gene. CDR3 coding DNA: TGTGCCACGGGGACAGGGAAACTTTTGCGGGGCGGGGAGCTGTTTTTT. Its translation: CATGTGKLLRGGELFF.

V gene TRBV29-1 combines with J gene TRBJ2-3; the match to TRBD1 covers 11 bases. V shed 7 bases, J shed 0 bases, and the junction held 9 bases outside the gene matches. Germline CDR1 reads SQVTM; CDR2 reads ANQGSEA. The CDR3 loop spans 16 amino acids. The CDR3 nucleotides are TGCAGCGCCCTGGGACAGGGGGATACCAGCACAGATACGCAGTATTTT. It specifies CSALGQGDTSTDTQYF.

The CDR3 protein is CASSPRTSTNEQFF. CDR3 in DNA: TGTGCCAGCAGCCCCCGGACTAGCACCAATGAGCAGTTCTTC. The genes are TRBV7-6 and TRBJ2-1; TRBD2 matches 8 bases. V lost 5 bases to trimming and J lost 6 bases; unmatched junction nucleotides: 6. The CDR3 runs to 14 residues. CDR1 and CDR2 (germline): SGHVS, FNYEAQ.

The rearrangement links TRBV19 to TRBJ1-4; D not resolved. The germline V gene encodes CDR1 LNHDA and CDR2 SQIVND (reference sequence). This CDR3 region has 10 residues. Trimming removed 9 bases from V and 5 bases from J, with 4 bases in between. In DNA, the CDR3 is TGTGCCAGCGCGAATGAAAAACTGTTTTTT. Encoded protein: CASANEKLFF.

The chain joins TRBV5-8 to TRBJ2-1; D possibly corresponds to TRBD2 (5 bases). Between the trimmed V and J ends, which lost 0 bases and 8 bases, there was a span of 12 bases. CDR1 and CDR2 from the germline V gene are SGHTS and YDEGEE. This CDR3 has 14 residues. The CDR3 protein is CASSLELATDEQFF. DNA of the CDR3: TGTGCCAGCAGCTTGGAGCTAGCTACGGATGAGCAGTTCTTC.

This clone was seen just once. V and J are TRBV27 and TRBJ1-2; a weak D match, TRBD1 (5 bases). V lost 4 bases to trimming and J lost 10 bases, with 16 bases between them. Germline CDR1 is MNHEY and CDR2 is SMNVEV (reference sequence). The CDR3 has 13 amino acids. CDR3 in amino acids: CASSSRPGWSYTF. CDR3 nucleotide sequence: TGTGCCAGCAGTTCTCGCCCAGGGTGGTCCTACACCTTC.